The 7 T cell receptor beta chains listed next were all sequenced from one sample in a study of T cell repertoires in cytomegalovirus infection. Via MiXCR, TCRdb re-called the reads, giving one row per CDR3 protein. The table has over 450,000 distinct CDR3 sequences, roughly 12% seen once. The sequenced material came from PBMCs. These receptor sequences come from a human donor in good health (CMV status not recorded). Some clones in this sample may be carry-over from other donors' samples.

This clonotype was recorded at least ten times. The chain links TRBV12-3 or TRBV12-4 to TRBJ2-3; the D gene is possibly TRBD2 (6 bases). V was shortened by 1 base and J by 3 bases, with 8 bases between the two germline ends. The CDR3 is made up of 14 amino acids. This CDR3 reads CASSLDGRTDTQYF. The CDR3 bases are TGTGCCAGCAGTTTAGACGGGAGAACAGATACGCAGTATTTT.

The table lists this clonotype with many counts. This chain connects TRBV7-2 to TRBJ2-1; 10 bases match TRBD2. Germline V CDR1 and CDR2: SGHTA, FQGNSA. The junction had 8 bases not matched to a gene; V was cut back by 5 bases and J by 7 bases. The CDR3 loop spans 15 amino acids. The CDR3 DNA is TGTGCCAGCAGCCTAACTAGCGGGGCGGGAAATGAGCAGTTCTTC. As protein: CASSLTSGAGNEQFF.

At least ten counts were recorded for this clonotype. The genes are TRBV28 and TRBJ1-6; no clear D. The CDR3 consists of 14 residues. V was cut by 3 bases and J by 6 bases, with 9 bases left in between. The V gene's germline CDR1 is MDHEN and CDR2 SYDVKM. The CDR3 nucleotides are TGTGCCAGCAGTTTTAGGGAAGTTAATTCACCCCTCCACTTT. As protein: CASSFREVNSPLHF.

The DNA for the CDR3 is TGTGCCAGCTCACGAACCGGGACAGGGGCCATGAACACTGAAGCTTTCTTT. It codes for CASSRTGTGAMNTEAFF. The chain joins TRBV18 to TRBJ1-1, with TRBD1 matching over 10 bases. The CDR3 totals 17 residues. CDR1 and CDR2 from the germline V gene are KGHSH and LQKENI. V lost 4 bases and J lost 0; bases outside the gene matches: 8.

This clonotype was seen many times. The chain couples TRBV30 to TRBJ2-1; D is possibly TRBD2 (6 bases). Trimming pared 0 bases from V and 4 bases from J, leaving 25 bases between. Germline V gives CDR1 GTSNPN, CDR2 SVGIG (reference sequence). The CDR3 has 19 residues. DNA of the CDR3: TGTGCCTGGAGTGTATTCGCTCCCCTGGGGGGAGACCTTTACAATGAGCAGTTCTTC. Translation gives CAWSVFAPLGGDLYNEQFF.

The chain employs TRBV7-6 and TRBJ1-2, with D tentatively TRBD1 (5 bases). The CDR3 spans 14 residues. In germline, CDR1 is SGHVS, CDR2 FNYEAQ. V lost 4 bases, J lost 8 bases, and 17 bases lay in between. DNA for the CDR3: TGTGCCAGCAGCTCCCCCTTGGAGGGACCCGGCTACACCTTC. Translated, it gives CASSSPLEGPGYTF.

The V and J genes are TRBV6-5 and TRBJ1-1, with TRBD1 identical over 8 bases. Germline V lookup: CDR1 MNHEY, CDR2 SVGAGI. J lost 1 base, V lost 5 bases, and 9 bases had no gene match. The CDR3 length is 16 residues. The CDR3 DNA follows: TGTGCCAGCAGTGGTAGACAGGGGATGGGGAACACTGAAGCTTTCTTT. Protein product: CASSGRQGMGNTEAFF.